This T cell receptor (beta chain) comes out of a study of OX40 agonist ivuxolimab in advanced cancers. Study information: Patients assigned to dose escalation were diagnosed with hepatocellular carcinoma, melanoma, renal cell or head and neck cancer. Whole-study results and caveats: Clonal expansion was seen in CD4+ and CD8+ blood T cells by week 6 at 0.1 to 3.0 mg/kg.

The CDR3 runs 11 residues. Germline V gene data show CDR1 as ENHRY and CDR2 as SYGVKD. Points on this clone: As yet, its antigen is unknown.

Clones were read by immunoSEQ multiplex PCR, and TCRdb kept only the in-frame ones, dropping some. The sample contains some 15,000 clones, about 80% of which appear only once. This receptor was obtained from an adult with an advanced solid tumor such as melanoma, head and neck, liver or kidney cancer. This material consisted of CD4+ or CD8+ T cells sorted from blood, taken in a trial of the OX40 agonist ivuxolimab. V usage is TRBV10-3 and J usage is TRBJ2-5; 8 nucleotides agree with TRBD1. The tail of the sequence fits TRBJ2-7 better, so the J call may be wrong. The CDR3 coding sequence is TGTGCCAGCGACAGGGGAGACGAGCAGTACTTC. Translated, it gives CASDRGDEQYF.